This T cell receptor (beta chain) was sequenced during a study of blood T cell repertoires in COVID-19. For the study at large: The United States, Italy and Spain supplied acute and convalescent COVID-19 samples. Nucleic acid was either cDNA or gDNA, and it came from T cells, B-cell-depleted T cells, or PBMCs.

This clone occurred a few times. The CDR3 covers 13 residues. The V end was cut by 1 base, the J end by 8 bases, with 8 bases between. Germline CDR1 reads SGHVS; CDR2 reads FQNEAQ. As processed by the authors: Reference gene primer amplification in the assay estimated nucleated cell counts. TCRdb keeps only in-frame clones here, not all; method: immunoSEQ multiplex PCR. The V and J calls and the clone size are those of that table, but D and trimming were determined from the DNA. The sample shows approximately 50,000 clones, approximately 83% of them seen only once. Sequencing used peripheral blood. This TCR was sampled from a man aged 65 to 79 with active COVID-19. The genes are TRBV7-8 and TRBJ2-2; tentative D call: TRBD1 (5 bases). CDR3 protein: CASSLGQPGELFF. The CDR3 region has the DNA TGTGCCAGCAGCTTAGGACAGCCTGGGGAGCTGTTTTTT.